This T cell receptor beta chain was identified in a study of cytomegalovirus exposure and HLA in healthy donors (dated by TCRdb to 2015 to 2018). Describing the broader study: According to a later analysis, one platform produced both the approximately 110 validation repertoires and the 670 or so repertoires of the first cohort. The study was designed to test whether signatures of past pathogen exposure could be identified by cataloging public T cell receptors. Besides the first cohort of hundreds of subjects, a separate validation cohort made up of 120 different subjects was used. To predict cytomegalovirus infection status, the study brought together high-throughput TCR immunosequencing, statistical association of individual TCRs with disease status, and machine learning.

Paper-wide results and their limitations: In vitro tests confirmed that a few of the cytomegalovirus-associated TCR beta chains recognize cytomegalovirus antigens. All 130 or so repertoires were used to score co-occurrence in the validation cohort in a later analysis, because that analysis had no HLA typing for the cohort. The study gave a list of about 160 TCR beta chains associated with cytomegalovirus. Subsequent analysis determined that TCRs grouped into clusters in the first cohort also showed a tendency toward co-occurrence across the 130 or so validation repertoires, and approximately 94% of cluster scores exceeded 0. The classifier was reported to diagnose cytomegalovirus status with high specificity and sensitivity in both the original cohort and the validation cohort. The authors suggested that the approach could potentially be generalized to other disease states and immunological phenotypes. Across donors, most TCR sequences were observed very rarely, whereas some public TCRs were present in many individuals.

For this clone: The target of this receptor is not known. The record has no base qualities; no much larger clone is one base away.

Preparation of the library involved the immunoSEQ multiplex PCR assay. Concerning the study's data processing: A statistical classification framework was built for diagnosing cytomegalovirus status from the catalog of TCR beta chain sequences. The immuneACCESS repertoire file appears here via TCRdb, limited to in-frame rearrangements. These files lack a portion of the clones; in checked studies, under half of the deficit traces to unresolved V genes, and the cause of the others is not known. The DNA gave D and trimming, while V, J and clone size come from that table. Across this sample there are approximately 64,000 clones, with approximately 90% seen only once. The ten biggest clones cover around 1.5% of the sample. Donors formed part of the validation cohort, which comprised 95 to 150 subjects and was distinct from the first cohort of several hundred subjects. The trim is 7 bases for V and 5 bases for J, with a gap of 18 bases between the germline ends. The germline V gene (reference sequence) specifies LNHDA as CDR1 and SQIVND as CDR2. The CDR3, from cysteine to phenylalanine, totals 14 residues. The only DNA kept is the CDR3, 42 bases in frame from the first base.

This clonotype originated in a woman aged 18-35 years in good health and CMV-seronegative. The sample was PBMCs. The rearranged chain carries TRBV19 and TRBJ2-7; perhaps TRBD2 is the D gene, with 7 bases matching. The CDR3 corresponds to CASNPGRGVHEQYF. The nucleotides read TGTGCCAGTAACCCGGGGAGGGGGGTCCACGAGCAGTACTTC.